This TCR beta chain was captured by sequencing in a study of T cell responses to AZD1222 COVID-19 vaccine. The V end was cut by 5 bases, the J end by 2 bases, with 13 bases between. The CDR3 is 15 amino acids. Germline V gives CDR1 MNHEY, CDR2 SVGAGI. Study-wide findings and caveats: The study found Spike-specific TCR breadth and depth rose after two AZD1222 doses. Mapped onto spike, vaccine-associated CD4 TCRs spanned it and were dominant at 160-218 and 743-854.

Note on this clone: Its antigen is undetermined.

The data were produced by immunoSEQ multiplex PCR, yet TCRdb's version contains in-frame clones alone and is incomplete. This listing includes about 140,000 clones. The chain joins TRBV6-5 to TRBJ2-1; D is possibly TRBD2 (5 bases). The specimen sequenced was peripheral blood. This clonotype was obtained from an adult in good health. CDR3 in amino acids: CASSRGGTPYNEQFF. The CDR3, as DNA: TGTGCCAGCAGTCGAGGAGGCACTCCCTACAATGAGCAGTTCTTC.